This is a list of T cell receptor beta chains from one sample in a study of cytomegalovirus exposure and HLA in healthy donors. TCRdb keeps only in-frame clones here, not all; method: immunoSEQ multiplex PCR. The data show about 170,000 clones, approximately 80% seen once. Sequenced input: PBMCs. These TCRs come from a woman between 45 and 65 years old in good health and CMV-seronegative. Each CDR3 is given with its conserved first and last residue. D genes are given only for firm matches. The size of a clone is reported for some rows only, either as once, few or many, or as a class for expanded clones.

d_gene	abundance	len	v_gene	j_gene	CDR3aa	CDR3nt
NA	NA	14	TRBV30	TRBJ1-5	CAWSQGYSNQPQHF	TGTGCCTGGAGCCAGGGATATAGCAATCAGCCCCAGCATTTT
NA	NA	15	TRBV9	TRBJ2-7	CASSVGAGGTYEQYF	TGTGCCAGCAGCGTAGGGGCAGGGGGGACCTACGAGCAGTACTTC
NA	once	11	TRBV11-3	TRBJ1-1	CASSSSTEAFF	TGTGCCAGCAGCTCCTCGACTGAAGCTTTCTTT
NA	NA	11	TRBV9	TRBJ2-7	CASSASYEQYF	TGTGCCAGCAGCGCTTCGTACGAGCAGTACTTC
TRBD1	NA	15	TRBV6-1	TRBJ2-7	CASRTRDRGLREQYF	TGTGCCAGCAGAACCAGGGACAGGGGATTACGCGAGCAGTACTTC
NA	NA	12	TRBV6-6	TRBJ2-3	CASSPVLDTQYF	TGTGCCAGCAGCCCGGTTCTGGATACGCAGTATTTT
NA	NA	15	TRBV15	TRBJ1-1	CATSRDQGIRTEAFF	TGTGCCACCAGCAGAGATCAGGGGATTCGCACTGAAGCTTTCTTT
NA	NA	13	TRBV28	TRBJ1-2	CASSFAGRYGYTF	TGTGCCAGCAGTTTTGCGGGGCGGTATGGCTACACCTTC
NA	NA	17	TRBV30	TRBJ1-1	CAWIRVLIPGHPTEAFF	TGTGCCTGGATTCGAGTACTAATTCCGGGACACCCCACTGAAGCTTTTTTT
NA	NA	14	TRBV6-5	TRBJ2-5	CASTAAGRGETQYF	TGTGCCAGCACCGCCGCGGGGAGGGGGGAGACCCAGTACTTC
TRBD1	NA	15	TRBV6-6	TRBJ1-3	CASSDRGNSGNTIYF	TGTGCCAGCAGCGACAGGGGGAACTCTGGAAACACCATATATTTT
NA	NA	12	TRBV28	TRBJ2-5	CASTGAARAQYF	TGTGCCAGCACCGGAGCGGCCCGGGCCCAGTACTTC
NA	NA	13	TRBV19	TRBJ2-3	CASSPGSTDTQYF	TGTGCCAGTAGCCCAGGGTCCACAGATACGCAGTATTTT
NA	NA	15	TRBV5-6	TRBJ2-3	CASSFDTPGTDTQYF	TGTGCCAGCAGCTTCGACACCCCGGGCACAGATACGCAGTATTTT
TRBD2	NA	13	TRBV7-2	TRBJ2-7	CASSSYGLAGQYF	TGTGCCAGCAGCTCCTACGGACTAGCGGGCCAGTACTTC
NA	NA	11	TRBV6-5	TRBJ2-7	CASLRGYEQYF	TGTGCCAGCCTCCGCGGCTACGAGCAGTACTTC
TRBD1	NA	16	TRBV19	TRBJ1-1	CASREGQGPRGAEAFF	TGTGCCAGTAGGGAGGGACAGGGGCCCCGAGGGGCTGAAGCTTTCTTT
NA	NA	15	TRBV25-1	TRBJ1-2	CASSEYDSGSYGYTF	TGTGCCAGCAGTGAATACGATTCAGGGTCATATGGCTACACCTTC
NA	NA	14	TRBV5-6	TRBJ1-1	CARGRGGWYTEAFF	TGTGCCAGGGGCCGGGGGGGGTGGTACACTGAAGCTTTCTTT
NA	NA	13	TRBV19	TRBJ1-6	CASSISGDSPLHF	TGTGCCAGTAGTATTTCGGGGGATTCACCCCTCCACTTT
TRBD2	NA	13	TRBV19	TRBJ2-1	CASSITTSGPQFF	TGTGCCAGTAGTATAACGACTAGCGGCCCCCAGTTCTTC
TRBD1	NA	14	TRBV27	TRBJ1-6	CASTFRDSNSPLHF	TGTGCCAGCACCTTCCGGGACAGTAATTCACCCCTCCACTTT
NA	NA	15	TRBV6-1	TRBJ1-3	CASSAATGFGNTIYF	TGTGCCAGCAGTGCCGCGACAGGCTTTGGAAACACCATATATTTT
TRBD1	few	13	TRBV9	TRBJ2-4	CASSVGQGDIQYF	TGTGCCAGCAGCGTAGGGCAGGGGGACATTCAGTACTTC
NA	NA	13	TRBV29-1	TRBJ2-5	CSVATSLVETQYF	TGCAGCGTTGCGACTAGTCTGGTGGAGACCCAGTACTTC
NA	NA	15	TRBV28	TRBJ1-5	CASSLIAYSNQPQHF	TGTGCCAGCAGTTTAATTGCGTATAGCAATCAGCCCCAGCATTTT
TRBD2	few	15	TRBV9	TRBJ2-3	CASSEVAGVADTQYF	TGTGCCAGCAGCGAGGTAGCGGGAGTCGCAGATACGCAGTATTTT
TRBD1	NA	15	TRBV19	TRBJ2-7	CASSGTGTGTYEQYF	TGTGCCAGTAGTGGCACCGGGACAGGCACCTACGAGCAGTACTTC
NA	NA	16	TRBV11-2	TRBJ1-4	CASSSTIVGANEKLFF	TGTGCCAGCAGCTCCACAATAGTGGGAGCTAATGAAAAACTGTTTTTT
TRBD1	once	16	TRBV7-2	TRBJ2-5	CASSAKGQGPSETQYF	TGTGCCAGCAGCGCCAAAGGACAGGGGCCGAGCGAGACCCAGTACTTC
NA	few	16	TRBV4-1	TRBJ1-2	CASSQDFGGTNYGYTF	TGCGCCAGCAGCCAAGATTTCGGAGGGACGAACTATGGCTACACCTTC
NA	NA	14	TRBV5-1	TRBJ2-2	CASSSGLNTGELFF	TGCGCCAGCAGCTCGGGTCTGAACACCGGGGAGCTGTTTTTT
TRBD2	NA	12	TRBV27	TRBJ2-7	CASRAGTYEQYF	TGTGCCAGCAGAGCGGGAACCTACGAGCAGTACTTC
TRBD1	NA	16	TRBV7-9	TRBJ1-4	CASSLPGQGSHEKLFF	TGTGCCAGCAGCCTTCCGGGACAGGGGAGCCATGAAAAACTGTTTTTT
TRBD2	NA	18	TRBV2	TRBJ2-1	CASRVRSAPGTTYNEQFF	TGTGCCAGCAGAGTCCGATCAGCTCCCGGGACTACTTACAATGAGCAGTTCTTC
NA	NA	14	TRBV27	TRBJ2-3	CASGRRGLTDTQYF	TGTGCCAGTGGGAGGCGGGGGCTGACAGATACGCAGTATTTT
NA	NA	14	TRBV7-2	TRBJ2-1	CASSLGGTYNEQFF	TGTGCCAGCAGCTTAGGGGGCACGTACAATGAGCAGTTCTTC
NA	few	16	TRBV4-2	TRBJ2-7	CASSQGTGRGVYEQYF	TGTGCCAGCAGCCAAGGGACAGGGAGGGGCGTCTACGAGCAGTACTTC
TRBD1	NA	14	TRBV9	TRBJ2-1	CASSFTGTGDEQFF	TGTGCCAGCAGCTTCACCGGGACAGGGGATGAGCAGTTCTTC
NA	NA	16	TRBV7-8	TRBJ2-2	CASSFRGSDIAGELFF	TGTGCCAGCAGCTTTCGTGGGAGTGATATTGCCGGGGAGCTGTTTTTT
NA	NA	12	TRBV28	TRBJ1-1	CASSRGITEAFF	TGTGCCAGCTCCCGGGGGATTACTGAAGCTTTCTTT
TRBD1	NA	13	TRBV27	TRBJ2-4	CAGDRVAKNIQYF	TGTGCCGGCGACAGGGTTGCCAAAAACATTCAGTACTTC
TRBD1	NA	16	TRBV4-1	TRBJ1-2	CASSQERQGGSYGYTF	TGCGCCAGCAGCCAAGAACGACAGGGGGGTAGCTATGGCTACACCTTC
NA	NA	15	TRBV27	TRBJ1-5	CASSFSGRVGQPQHF	TGTGCCAGCAGTTTCTCGGGCAGGGTGGGTCAGCCCCAGCATTTT
TRBD2	few	14	TRBV27	TRBJ2-2	CASSPRLAENELFF	TGTGCCAGCAGTCCCCGACTAGCGGAGAACGAGCTGTTTTTT
NA	NA	14	TRBV28	TRBJ2-5	CASSLLGVAETQYF	TGTGCCAGCAGTTTATTAGGAGTCGCGGAGACCCAGTACTTC
TRBD1	NA	14	TRBV30	TRBJ2-2	CASTGTGNTGELFF	TGTGCCTCTACCGGGACAGGGAACACCGGGGAGCTGTTTTTT
NA	few	13	TRBV7-2	TRBJ1-2	CASSLRAGDRYTF	TGTGCCAGCAGCTTACGGGCAGGGGATCGCTACACCTTC